This is a list of T cell receptor beta chains from one sample in a study of Ad26.COV2.S vaccination and SARS-CoV-2 variants. Produced via immunoSEQ multiplex PCR; TCRdb's table is partial and in-frame only. Altogether 300,000 to 350,000 clones are present, 85% being singletons, with the ten largest covering under 2.5%. Here the sequenced sample was peripheral blood, taken in a trial of Ad26.COV2.S vaccine versus placebo. The source of these receptors is a person aged 18-60 years who received the Ad26.COV2.S COVID-19 vaccine or a placebo. Each CDR3 is given with its conserved first and last residue. The D gene is left open where the match is weak.

>TRBD1|TRBJ1-5|TRBV9
CASSVGDSVHQPQHF
>NA|TRBJ2-1|TRBV27
CASSPFLAPPISYNEQFF
>NA|TRBJ2-1|TRBV3-1/TRBV3-2
CASSQDGGVYSNEQFF
>TRBD1|TRBJ2-7|TRBV19
CASSIRQGSYEQYF
>TRBD1|TRBJ2-7|TRBV29-1
CSVLRQGANYEQYF
>NA|TRBJ2-7|TRBV19
CASSSGSGVAYEQYF
>NA|TRBJ1-5|TRBV11-2
CASSFGGAYNQPQHF
>NA|TRBJ1-4|TRBV15
CATSRNTGRSNEKLFF
>TRBD2|TRBJ2-4|TRBV5-1
CASSLAPSGTSGGRDIQYF
>NA|TRBJ1-2|TRBV6-5
CASRSPTGGYTF
>TRBD1|TRBJ1-3|TRBV28
CASNVPGQGNTIYF
>TRBD2|TRBJ2-1|TRBV4-1
CASSRAERGSGGSYHNEQFF
>NA|TRBJ1-1|TRBV5-1
CASSPGDRRGYTEAFF
>TRBD1|TRBJ2-1|TRBV19
CASSTTGGGLYEQFF
>TRBD1|TRBJ2-3|TRBV5-1
CASSLAPGQGATDTQYF
>TRBD1|TRBJ2-7|TRBV2
CASSRRTGNEQYF